These 3 T cell receptor beta chains share one sample of origin, sequenced in a study of OX40 agonist ivuxolimab in advanced cancers. This table comes from immunoSEQ multiplex PCR, and its TCRdb copy is limited to in-frame clones, with some not included. Seen here are approximately 79,000 clones, about 94% observed once, and the top ten hold about a fifth. The sample here was CD4+ or CD8+ T cells sorted from blood, taken in a trial of the OX40 agonist ivuxolimab. The source of these receptors is an adult with an advanced solid tumor such as melanoma, head and neck, liver or kidney cancer.

CDR3 nucleotide sequence: TGTGCCAGCAGCTTAGAGGGGGACAGGTTGGCCTCCTATAATTCACCCCTCCACTTT. Protein sequence: CASSLEGDRLASYNSPLHF. The gene calls are TRBV11-2 and TRBJ1-6; 8 bases agree with TRBD1. CDR3 size: 19 residues. V dropped 0 bases and J dropped 0; count of bases not matched to a gene: 7. CDR1 and CDR2 (germline): SGHAT, FQNNGV.

J is TRBJ2-1 and V is TRBV27; D perhaps matches TRBD2 (5 bases). Germline values: CDR1 MNHEY, CDR2 SMNVEV (reference sequence). This CDR3 has 15 amino acids. V dropped 3 bases and J dropped 5 bases, with 14 bases sitting between them. This chain's CDR3 is CASSFGLAHHNEQFF. The CDR3 nucleotides read TGTGCCAGCAGTTTCGGTTTAGCGCACCACAATGAGCAGTTCTTC.

This rearrangement joins TRBV18 to TRBJ1-2; D might be TRBD1 (5 bases). This CDR3 is 16 amino acids long. CDR1 is KGHSH, CDR2 LQKENI, per germline. With 4 bases removed from V and 3 bases from J, the gap between germline ends came to 18 bases. The CDR3: CASSRTGGPMDYGYTF. In DNA, the CDR3 is TGTGCCAGCTCACGAACCGGGGGACCTATGGACTATGGCTACACCTTC.